The clone carrying this T cell receptor (beta chain) was seen at least ten times. The target antigen is unknown. These data belong to a study of T cells in Graves' hyperthyroidism and ophthalmopathy. The CDR3 has 15 residues. Germline lookup yields CDR1 SGHTA and CDR2 FQGTGA. V was clipped by 6 bases and J by 5 bases; unmatched bases: 7. Amplified regions were TCR beta CDR3 sequences from RNA transcripts. A set of HTBI primers served as the primers for a first-round RT-PCR of the TCR CDR3. One entry per CDR3 protein, called by TCRdb with MiXCR from the multiplex PCR reads. This sample has fewer than 350,000 distinct CDR3 sequences, with 15% to 20% found just once. The study, taken as a whole, reports: Through a model of 13 V-J features, ophthalmopathy was separated from stable hyperthyroidism. Among clonotypes expanded in thyroid above 0.001, most were also found in blood.

Among ophthalmopathy patients, the Clinical Activity Score reached at least 3, the NOSPECS grade reached at least 4, and duration remained under 3 months. A roughly 9.7 ml volume of fresh peripheral blood provided the PBMCs. The chain uses TRBV7-3 and TRBJ2-5; 12 bases are shared with TRBD2. This TCR was sampled from a woman aged 40-49 years with Graves' ophthalmopathy. Specimen: blood. DNA of the CDR3: TGTGCCAGCAGTCTGACTAGCGGGAGTGAGGAGACCCAGTACTTC. Protein product: CASSLTSGSEETQYF.